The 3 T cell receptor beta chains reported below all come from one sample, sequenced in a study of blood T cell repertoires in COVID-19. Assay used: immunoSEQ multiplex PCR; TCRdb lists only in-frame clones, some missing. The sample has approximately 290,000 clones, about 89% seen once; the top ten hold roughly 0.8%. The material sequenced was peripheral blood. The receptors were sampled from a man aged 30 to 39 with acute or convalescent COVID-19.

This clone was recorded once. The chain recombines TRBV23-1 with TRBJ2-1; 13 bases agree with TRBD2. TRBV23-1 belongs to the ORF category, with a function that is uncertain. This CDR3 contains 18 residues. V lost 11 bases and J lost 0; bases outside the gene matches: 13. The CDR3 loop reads CAPRGGTSGVSSYNEQFF. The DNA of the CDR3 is TGCGCCCCCAGGGGAGGGACTAGCGGGGTCAGCTCCTACAATGAGCAGTTCTTC.

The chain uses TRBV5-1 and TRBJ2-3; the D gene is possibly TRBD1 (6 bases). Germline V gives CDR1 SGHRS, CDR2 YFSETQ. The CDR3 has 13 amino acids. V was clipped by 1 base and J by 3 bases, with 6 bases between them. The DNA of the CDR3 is TGCGCCAGCAGCTTGCAGGGGACAGATACGCAGTATTTT. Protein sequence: CASSLQGTDTQYF.

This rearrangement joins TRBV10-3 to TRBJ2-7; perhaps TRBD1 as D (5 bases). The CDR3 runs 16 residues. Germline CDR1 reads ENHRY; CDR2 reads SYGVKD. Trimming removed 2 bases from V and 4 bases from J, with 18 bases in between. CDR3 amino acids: CAISEAYRNIGYEQYF. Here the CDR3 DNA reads TGTGCCATCAGTGAGGCTTACAGGAATATAGGTTACGAGCAGTACTTC.